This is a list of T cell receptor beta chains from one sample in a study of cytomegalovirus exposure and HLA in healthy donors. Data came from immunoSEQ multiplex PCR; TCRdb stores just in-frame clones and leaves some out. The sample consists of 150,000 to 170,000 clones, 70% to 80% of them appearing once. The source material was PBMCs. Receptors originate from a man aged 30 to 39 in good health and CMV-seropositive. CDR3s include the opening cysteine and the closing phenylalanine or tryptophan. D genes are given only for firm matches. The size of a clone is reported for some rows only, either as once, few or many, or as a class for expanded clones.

TGTGCCAGCAGTTCTCCACTAGCGGGACCGTACAATGAGCAGTTCTTC,CASSSPLAGPYNEQFF,once,TRBJ2-1,TRBD2,TRBV9
TGTGCCAGCAGCTCCGGGACAGGGGGCTGGATGGATGGCTACACCTTC,CASSSGTGGWMDGYTF,-,TRBJ1-2,TRBD1,TRBV7-3
TGTGCCAGCAGTCAGACAGCCTTTGCCTACAATGAGCAGTTCTTC,CASSQTAFAYNEQFF,-,TRBJ2-1,-,TRBV6-5
TGTGCCAGCAGCGAGGGACTAGCGGGCAGCACAGATACGCAGTATTTT,CASSEGLAGSTDTQYF,-,TRBJ2-3,TRBD2,TRBV11-3
TGTGCCAGTAGTAGGACTAGGGAGTCAGGGAACATTCAGTACTTC,CASSRTRESGNIQYF,-,TRBJ2-4,TRBD2,TRBV19
TGTGCCAGCAGTTTAGCTAGCGGGGAACTTTACGAGCAGTACTTC,CASSLASGELYEQYF,-,TRBJ2-7,TRBD2,TRBV27
TGTGCCAGCAGCTTAGAACAGGGGGCGATTCAAGAGACCCAGTACTTC,CASSLEQGAIQETQYF,few,TRBJ2-5,TRBD1,TRBV11-2
TGTGCCAGCAGTGATTTAGGGGGACATCTAAACACAGATACGCAGTATTTT,CASSDLGGHLNTDTQYF,few,TRBJ2-3,-,TRBV2
TGTGCCTCCCGATTGGGGGGAACTGGAAACACCATATATTTT,CASRLGGTGNTIYF,-,TRBJ1-3,-,TRBV27
TGTGCTAGCAGCTTAAGTTGGACGACTAACTACAATGAGCAGTTCTTC,CASSLSWTTNYNEQFF,-,TRBJ2-1,-,TRBV7-7
TGTGCCAGCAGTTTAGAGGACAGGGGTATATTCCAAGAGACCCAGTACTTC,CASSLEDRGIFQETQYF,-,TRBJ2-5,TRBD1,TRBV28
TGTGCCAGCTCAAACAGGGACGGCGGGAGTAGTTCTTACAATGAGCAGTTCTTC,CASSNRDGGSSSYNEQFF,-,TRBJ2-1,-,TRBV18
TGTGCCAGCAGCTTAAGTTGGGACGGGAGTGGTTCACCCCTCCACTTT,CASSLSWDGSGSPLHF,-,TRBJ1-6,-,TRBV7-2
TGTGCCAGCAGCCCCACGGAGGCAGCCTCTGGTAATCAGCCCCAGCATTTT,CASSPTEAASGNQPQHF,-,TRBJ1-5,-,TRBV9
TGTGCCAGCAGTTTATCCGGGACAGGGGCCGGAAACACCATATATTTT,CASSLSGTGAGNTIYF,-,TRBJ1-3,TRBD1,TRBV27
TGTGCCTGGAGTGGGGGTACAGGGTTCGACACTGAAGCTTTCTTT,CAWSGGTGFDTEAFF,-,TRBJ1-1,-,TRBV30
TGTGCCAGCAGCTTTAAAGAGACCCAGTACTTC,CASSFKETQYF,-,TRBJ2-5,-,TRBV7-9
TGTGCCAGCAGTTTCAGGGGTGGTGAAAAACTGTTTTTT,CASSFRGGEKLFF,-,TRBJ1-4,-,TRBV27
TGTGCCAGCAGCGTAAGGGGGGGGACTGAAGCTTTCTTT,CASSVRGGTEAFF,-,TRBJ1-1,-,TRBV9
TGTGCCAGCAGCTTTTCCCGTAACGAGCAGTACTTC,CASSFSRNEQYF,-,TRBJ2-7,-,TRBV5-6
TGTGCCATCGGGACTAGCGGGAACAATGAGCAGTTCTTC,CAIGTSGNNEQFF,-,TRBJ2-1,TRBD2,TRBV10-3
TGTGCCAGCAGTTTTGGCCTGAACACTGAAGCTTTCTTT,CASSFGLNTEAFF,-,TRBJ1-1,-,TRBV28
TGCGCCAGCAGCCAGCAGGGGGCCTTAGGTGAAAAACTGTTTTTT,CASSQQGALGEKLFF,-,TRBJ1-4,TRBD1,TRBV4-1
TGTGCCAGCAGTCCCTCCCGCCGGGACGGGGGGTTAGAGCAGTACTTC,CASSPSRRDGGLEQYF,-,TRBJ2-7,TRBD2,TRBV27
TGTGCCAGCAGCCAAGATATTTGGAGGGTTAACTATGGCTACACCTTC,CASSQDIWRVNYGYTF,-,TRBJ1-2,-,TRBV4-2
TGTGCCAGCAGTAGGGGGGGAGGGAACAATCAGCCCCAGCATTTT,CASSRGGGNNQPQHF,-,TRBJ1-5,-,TRBV28
TGTGCCAGCAGCTCCGGAAGGACAGGGGCAACTAATGAAAAACTGTTTTTT,CASSSGRTGATNEKLFF,-,TRBJ1-4,TRBD1,TRBV5-4
TGTGCTAGCAGCCCGGGAACCTCTGGGCCCCAGCATTTT,CASSPGTSGPQHF,-,TRBJ1-5,-,TRBV7-7
TGTGCCAGCAGCTTAGCGGCGGGCTCCTACGAGCAGTACTTC,CASSLAAGSYEQYF,-,TRBJ2-7,-,TRBV7-6
TGCAGCGGGGGACAGGACGAAGGAACCCAGTACTTC,CSGGQDEGTQYF,-,TRBJ2-5,TRBD1,TRBV29-1
TGTGCCAGTAGTCGGGACAAGAACACTGAAGCTTTCTTT,CASSRDKNTEAFF,-,TRBJ1-1,-,TRBV19
TGTGCCAGCAGCTCCGGACAGGGCGTGGAGACCCAGTACTTC,CASSSGQGVETQYF,-,TRBJ2-5,TRBD1,TRBV9
TGTGCCAGCAGTGCGGGGGCCGGGACAGGATATGAAAAACTGTTTTTT,CASSAGAGTGYEKLFF,-,TRBJ1-4,TRBD1,TRBV7-9
TGTGCCTGGAGTGTGTCCGGGGAGCAGTTCTTC,CAWSVSGEQFF,once,TRBJ2-1,-,TRBV30
TGCGCCAGCAGCCTGGGACTAGCGGGAGACAATGAGCAGTTCTTC,CASSLGLAGDNEQFF,-,TRBJ2-1,TRBD2,TRBV5-1
TGTGCCAGCGCCGCCAATAACAGCCCAAGATCCTACGAGCAGTACTTC,CASAANNSPRSYEQYF,-,TRBJ2-7,-,TRBV4-2
TGTGCCAGCAGTCGACACCGCTCCTACGAGCAGTACTTC,CASSRHRSYEQYF,-,TRBJ2-7,-,TRBV6-6
TGTGCCAGCTCACCGATAACTAGCGGGATTTACAATGAGCAGTTCTTC,CASSPITSGIYNEQFF,-,TRBJ2-1,TRBD2,TRBV18
TGTTCCAGCAGCTTATCACATTCCTACGAGCAGTACTTC,CSSSLSHSYEQYF,-,TRBJ2-7,-,TRBV7-9
TGCGCCAGCAGCTTCCCTTCCGGGAGCGTCTACAATGAGCAGTTCTTC,CASSFPSGSVYNEQFF,-,TRBJ2-1,-,TRBV5-1
TGTGCCAGCAGTTCGCCGGGAGAACCCTCCTACAATGAGCAGTTCTTC,CASSSPGEPSYNEQFF,once,TRBJ2-1,-,TRBV28
TGTGCTAGTGGTTTGGTAAACGGGGAGCAGTACTTC,CASGLVNGEQYF,-,TRBJ2-7,-,TRBV12-5